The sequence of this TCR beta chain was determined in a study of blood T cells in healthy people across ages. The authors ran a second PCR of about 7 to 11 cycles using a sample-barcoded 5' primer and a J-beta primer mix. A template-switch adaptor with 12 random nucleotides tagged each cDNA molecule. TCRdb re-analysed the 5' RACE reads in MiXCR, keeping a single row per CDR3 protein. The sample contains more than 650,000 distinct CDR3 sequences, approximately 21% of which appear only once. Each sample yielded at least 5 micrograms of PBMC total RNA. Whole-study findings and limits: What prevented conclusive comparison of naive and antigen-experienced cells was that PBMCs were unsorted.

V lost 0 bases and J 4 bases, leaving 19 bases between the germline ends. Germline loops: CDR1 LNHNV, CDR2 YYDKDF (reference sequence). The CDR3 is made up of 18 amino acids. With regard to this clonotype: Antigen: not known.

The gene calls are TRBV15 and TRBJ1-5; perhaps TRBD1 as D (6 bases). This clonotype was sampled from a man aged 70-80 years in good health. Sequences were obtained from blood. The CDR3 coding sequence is TGTGCCACCAGCAGAGATCGGGGGGCAGGGAGGATGAATCAGCCCCAGCATTTT. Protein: CATSRDRGAGRMNQPQHF.